This TCR beta chain comes out of a study of tumor-infiltrating lymphocytes in primary liver carcinoma. The wider study: Primary liver carcinoma in the patients was surgically resected.

Germline DNA was extracted too, while blood RNA derived from unsorted whole blood. The authors collected 4 to 5 milliliters of peripheral blood before surgery. On this clonotype itself: Its antigen remains unknown. With a much larger clone just one base away, this may be a read error.

V was shortened by 7 bases and J by 7 bases, with 25 bases between the two germline ends. CDR1 and CDR2 from the germline V gene are ENHRY and SYGVKD. The CDR3 is 16 amino acids. Production of TCR beta cDNA used about 500 ng total RNA together with a constant-region primer. Researchers made the TCR beta libraries by running three nested multiplex PCR rounds with slightly modified ARM-PCR. The first two PCR rounds used TRBV1-TRBV30 forward primers with a C-beta reverse primer, about 10 cycles each. TCRdb passed the multiplex PCR reads through MiXCR, listing each CDR3 protein once. Of fewer than 350,000 distinct CDR3 sequences listed, about two thirds are singletons. Overall study findings and caveats: Less overlap was seen in tumor-adjacent and tumor-blood pairs than in tumor region pairs.

The sequenced sample was peripheral blood. The J gene is TRBJ2-5, the V gene TRBV10-3; D remains unclear. The clonotype comes from a man aged 40-55 years with primary liver carcinoma and hepatitis B virus infection. The CDR3 sequence is CAITAEEGTPLGTQYF. Written as DNA, the CDR3 is TGTGCCATCACTGCGGAAGAAGGAACACCGTTGGGGACCCAGTACTTC.